This note documents a single TCR beta chain sequence. This specimen comes from a study of T cell clones after liver transplantation. About the research overall: Third-party-reactive TCRbeta sequences from pre-transplant mixed lymphocyte reactions served as antigen-independent comparators. Standard immunosuppression, with no induction, continued until 12-24 months after transplant.

Libraries were prepared by immunoSEQ multiplex PCR; TCRdb keeps only in-frame clonotypes and omits some of them. This sample has 65,000 to 70,000 clones, with over 90% found just once. CDR3 length: 14 residues. Trimming took 5 bases from V and 6 from J; bases not matched to a gene: 7. Germline CDR1 reads SGHTA; CDR2 reads FQGNSA. The chain recombines TRBV7-2 with TRBJ2-1; 7 nucleotides align to TRBD1. The source was CD4+ T cells from blood, collected about 26 months after liver transplant. The TCR was taken from a human patient who received a liver transplant. Some of the T cells might come from the graft donor. CDR3 amino acids: CASSRDRAINEQFF. CDR3 DNA: TGTGCCAGCAGCCGTGACAGGGCGATCAATGAGCAGTTCTTC.